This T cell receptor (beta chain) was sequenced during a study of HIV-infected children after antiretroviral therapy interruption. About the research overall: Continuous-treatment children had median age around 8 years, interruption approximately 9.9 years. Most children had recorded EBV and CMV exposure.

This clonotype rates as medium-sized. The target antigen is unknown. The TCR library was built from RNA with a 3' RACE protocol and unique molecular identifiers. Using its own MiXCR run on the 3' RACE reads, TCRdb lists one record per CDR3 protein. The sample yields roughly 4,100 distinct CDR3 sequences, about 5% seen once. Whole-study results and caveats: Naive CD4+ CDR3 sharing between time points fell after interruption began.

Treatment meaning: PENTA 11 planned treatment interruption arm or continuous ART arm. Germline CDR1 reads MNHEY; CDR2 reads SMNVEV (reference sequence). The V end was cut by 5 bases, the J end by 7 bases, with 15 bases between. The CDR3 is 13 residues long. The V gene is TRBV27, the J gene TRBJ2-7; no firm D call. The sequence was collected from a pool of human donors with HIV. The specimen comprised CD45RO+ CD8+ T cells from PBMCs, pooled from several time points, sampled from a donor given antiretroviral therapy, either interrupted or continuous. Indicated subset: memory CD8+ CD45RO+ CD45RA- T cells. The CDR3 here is CASSPTALGEQYF. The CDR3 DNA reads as TGTGCCAGCAGTCCCACGGCCCTGGGAGAGCAGTACTTC.